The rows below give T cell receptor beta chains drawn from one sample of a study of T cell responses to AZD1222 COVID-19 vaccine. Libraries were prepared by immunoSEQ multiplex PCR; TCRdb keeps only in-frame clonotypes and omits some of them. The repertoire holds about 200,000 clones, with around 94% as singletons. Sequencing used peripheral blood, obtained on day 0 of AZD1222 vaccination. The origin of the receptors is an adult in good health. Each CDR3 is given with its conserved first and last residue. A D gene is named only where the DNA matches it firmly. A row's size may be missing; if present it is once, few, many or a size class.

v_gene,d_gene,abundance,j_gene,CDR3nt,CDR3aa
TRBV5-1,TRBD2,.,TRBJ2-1,TGCGCCAGCAGCTTGGAAAGTAGCGGGGTCGATGAGCAGTTCTTC,CASSLESSGVDEQFF
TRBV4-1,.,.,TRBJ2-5,TGCGCCAGCAGCCAAGGGATAAGTGAGACCCAGTACTTC,CASSQGISETQYF
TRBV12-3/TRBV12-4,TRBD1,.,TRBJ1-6,TGTGCCAGCAGACGACAGGGCGGTTCACCCCTCCACTTT,CASRRQGGSPLHF
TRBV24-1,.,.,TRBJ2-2,TGTGCCACCAGTGATTTGCGGGGGACGTCGACCGGGGAGCTGTTTTTT,CATSDLRGTSTGELFF
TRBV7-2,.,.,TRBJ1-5,TGTGCCAGCAGCTTAAGGGATCAGCCCCAGCATTTT,CASSLRDQPQHF
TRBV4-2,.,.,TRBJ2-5,TGTGCCAGCAGCCCTAACAGGGGAGGGGAAAAGACCCAGTACTTC,CASSPNRGGEKTQYF
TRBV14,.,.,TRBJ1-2,TGTGCCAGCAGCCAAGGTGGGACAATCCCCAATGGCTACACCTTC,CASSQGGTIPNGYTF
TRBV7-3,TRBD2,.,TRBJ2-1,TGTGCCAGCAGCCCGGGACTAGCGGGCAATGAGCAGTTCTTC,CASSPGLAGNEQFF
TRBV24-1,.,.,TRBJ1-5,TGTGCCACCTCCAGGCCGGGGGGCAATCAGCCCCAGCATTTT,CATSRPGGNQPQHF
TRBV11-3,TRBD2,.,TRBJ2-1,TGTGCCAGCAGCTCCCCGACTAGCGGCTACAATGAGCAGTTCTTC,CASSSPTSGYNEQFF
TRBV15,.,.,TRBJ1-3,TGTGCCACCCGAGCGACAGGCTACTCTGGAAACACCATATATTTT,CATRATGYSGNTIYF
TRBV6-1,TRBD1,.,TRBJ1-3,TGTGCCAGCAGTGAAGGCGAAGACAGGGTGCTGTTCTCTGGAAACACCATATATTTT,CASSEGEDRVLFSGNTIYF
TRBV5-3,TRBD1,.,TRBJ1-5,TGTGCCAGAAGCGTCGGACAGGGCCCTTATAGCAATCAGCCCCAGCATTTT,CARSVGQGPYSNQPQHF
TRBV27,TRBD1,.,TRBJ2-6,TGTGCCAGCAGTCCCGGGACAGGGGGCTCTGGGGCCAACGTCCTGACTTTC,CASSPGTGGSGANVLTF
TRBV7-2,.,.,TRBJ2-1,TGTGCCAGCAGCCAGGCCTGGGGGGAGTGGAATGAGCAGTTCTTC,CASSQAWGEWNEQFF
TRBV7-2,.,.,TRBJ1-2,TGTGCCAGCAGCCCAGGGAGGGAGGTTTTCTATGGCTACACCTTC,CASSPGREVFYGYTF
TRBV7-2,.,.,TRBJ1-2,TGTGCCAGCAGCTTAGGGCGGGGCCTGGCGTATGGCTACACCTTC,CASSLGRGLAYGYTF
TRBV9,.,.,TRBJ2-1,TGTGCCAGCAGCGTAGGGGGGGATGAGCAGTTCTTC,CASSVGGDEQFF
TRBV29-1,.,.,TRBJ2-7,TGCAGCGTCGACTTAACAGGGAACGAGCAGTACTTC,CSVDLTGNEQYF
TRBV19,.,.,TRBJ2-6,TGTGCCAGTAGGTCTGGCAGGAGCGTGACTGGGGCCAACGTCCTGACTTTC,CASRSGRSVTGANVLTF
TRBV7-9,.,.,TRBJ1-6,TGTGCCAGCAGTTCCCTCGGCTCCTATAATTCACCCCTCCACTTT,CASSSLGSYNSPLHF
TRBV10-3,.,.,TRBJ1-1,TGTGCCATCGGGCGGATGAACACTGAAGCTTTCTTT,CAIGRMNTEAFF
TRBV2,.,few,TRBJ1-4,TGTGCCAGCAGTGACGGATATCTCGCAACTAATGAAAAACTGTTTTTT,CASSDGYLATNEKLFF
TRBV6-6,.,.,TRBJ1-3,TGTGCCAGCAGTCCCCAAAGGGGCCGCTCTGGAAACACCATATATTTT,CASSPQRGRSGNTIYF
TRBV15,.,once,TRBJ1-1,TGTGCCACCAGGGGCCTAGAAGCTTTCTTT,CATRGLEAFF
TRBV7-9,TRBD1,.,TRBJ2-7,TGTGCCAGCACCATCGACAGGGCTTACGAGCAGTACTTC,CASTIDRAYEQYF
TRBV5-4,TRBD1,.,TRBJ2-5,TGTGCCAGCAGCCCGGGACAGAGAGAAGAGACCCAGTACTTC,CASSPGQREETQYF
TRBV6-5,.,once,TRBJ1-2,TGTGCCAGCAGGGTGGGTTATGGCTACACCTTC,CASRVGYGYTF
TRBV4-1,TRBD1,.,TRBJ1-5,TGCGCCAGCAGCCAAGCGGACAGGATTGGACAGCCCCAGCATTTT,CASSQADRIGQPQHF
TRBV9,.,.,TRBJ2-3,TGTGCCAGCAGCGTAGACTGGGGCACAGATACGCAGTATTTT,CASSVDWGTDTQYF
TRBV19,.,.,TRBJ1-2,TGTGCCAGTAGAGATAACTATGGCTACACCTTC,CASRDNYGYTF
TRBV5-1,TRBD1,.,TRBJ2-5,TGCGCCAGCAGCTTGTTAGGGACAGGGGATACCCAGTACTTC,CASSLLGTGDTQYF
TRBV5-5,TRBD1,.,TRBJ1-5,TGTGCCAGCAGCCAGGACAGGGAGGAGCCCCAGCATTTT,CASSQDREEPQHF